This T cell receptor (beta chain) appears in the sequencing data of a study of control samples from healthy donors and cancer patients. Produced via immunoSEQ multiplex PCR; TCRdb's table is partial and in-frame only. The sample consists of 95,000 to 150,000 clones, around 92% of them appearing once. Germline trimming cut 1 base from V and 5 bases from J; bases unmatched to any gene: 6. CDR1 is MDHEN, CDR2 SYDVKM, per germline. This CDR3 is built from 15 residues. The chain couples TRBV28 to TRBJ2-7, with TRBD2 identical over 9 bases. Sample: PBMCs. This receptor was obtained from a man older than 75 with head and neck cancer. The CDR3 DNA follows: TGTGCCAGCAGTTTATTTGGAGCGGGAGGAAACGAGCAGTACTTC. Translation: CASSLFGAGGNEQYF. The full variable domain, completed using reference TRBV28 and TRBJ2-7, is DVKVTQSSRYLVKRTGEKVFLECVQDMDHENMFWYRQDPGLGLRLIYFSYDVKMKEKGDIPEGYSVSREKKERFSLILESASTNQTSMYLCASSLFGAGGNEQYFGPGTRLTVT.